The clone carrying this TCR beta chain has a count of ten or more. TCRdb re-derived calls from the 5' RACE reads in MiXCR, one entry per CDR3 protein. The repertoire includes about 70,000 distinct CDR3 sequences, approximately 3.3% of them detected once, and around 5.2% sits in the top ten. This specimen belongs to a study of neurological immune-mediated disorders. The sequence was obtained from a woman between 45 and 65 years old with multiple sclerosis. Specimen: PBMCs.

The CDR3 nucleotides read TGTGCCAGCAGCTTAGTAGCCTATGAGCAGTTCTTC. Its protein is CASSLVAYEQFF. This chain uses TRBV7-9 with TRBJ2-1, with unresolved D. The CDR3 length is 12 residues. V lost 1 base and J 8 bases, leaving 6 bases between the germline ends. Per the germline V gene, CDR1 is SEHNR and CDR2 is FQNEAQ (reference sequence).